Sequencing of this T cell receptor (beta chain) was carried out in a study of T-cell memory formation after mild COVID-19. Study at large: There were largely donor-specific TCR clusters.

MiXCR was run by TCRdb on the 5' RACE reads, yielding one entry per CDR3 protein. The sample carries about 470,000 distinct CDR3 sequences, more than 20% recorded once. The CDR3 runs 15 residues. Germline V gives CDR1 LNHDA, CDR2 SQIVND (reference sequence). With V trimmed by 5 bases and J by 0 bases, 6 bases remained unmatched. Notes on this clonotype: Its antigen is undetermined.

Study-wide results and caveats: In pre-infection memory, a portion of responding clones appeared, which suggested that cross-reactive memory joined. A second wave expanding day 15 to 37 was CD4+-biased; contracting clones were balanced. Clones that contracted clustered mainly in CM and EM if CD4+ and in EMRA if CD8+.

The chain carries TRBV19 and TRBJ1-1; TRBD1 agrees at 7 bases. The source of this sequence is an adult woman who had mild COVID-19 (a few samples of this study predate the infection). Cell type and time point are not known. Material for sequencing was PBMCs or a T cell subset sorted from them (not recorded which). CDR3 sequence reads: CASSYQGGLNTEAFF. The CDR3 DNA follows: TGTGCCAGTAGTTATCAAGGGGGCCTGAACACTGAAGCTTTCTTT.